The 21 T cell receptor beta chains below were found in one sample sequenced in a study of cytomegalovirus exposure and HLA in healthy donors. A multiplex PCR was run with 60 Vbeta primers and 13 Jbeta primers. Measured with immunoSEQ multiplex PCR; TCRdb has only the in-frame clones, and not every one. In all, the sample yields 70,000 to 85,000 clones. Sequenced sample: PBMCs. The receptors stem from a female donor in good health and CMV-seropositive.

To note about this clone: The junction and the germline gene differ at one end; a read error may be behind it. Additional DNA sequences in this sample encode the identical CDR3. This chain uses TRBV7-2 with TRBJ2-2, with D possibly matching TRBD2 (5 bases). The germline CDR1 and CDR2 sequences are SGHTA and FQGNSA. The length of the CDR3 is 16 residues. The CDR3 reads CASSLVTIRFAGELFF. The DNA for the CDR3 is TGTGCCAGCAGCTTAGTTACTATAAGGTTCGCCGGGGAGCTGTTCTTT.

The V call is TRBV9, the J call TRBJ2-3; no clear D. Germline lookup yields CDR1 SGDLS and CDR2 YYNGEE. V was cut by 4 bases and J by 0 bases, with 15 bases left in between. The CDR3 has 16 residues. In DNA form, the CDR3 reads TGTGCCAGCAGCCCTTCGTCCCAGGCTAGCACAGATACGCAGTATTTT. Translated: CASSPSSQASTDTQYF. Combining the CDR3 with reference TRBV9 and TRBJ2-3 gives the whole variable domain DSGVTQTPKHLITATGQRVTLRCSPRSGDLSVYWYQQSLDQGLQFLIQYYNGEERAKGNILERFSAQQFPDLHSELNLSSLELGDSALYFCASSPSSQASTDTQYFGPGTRLTVL.

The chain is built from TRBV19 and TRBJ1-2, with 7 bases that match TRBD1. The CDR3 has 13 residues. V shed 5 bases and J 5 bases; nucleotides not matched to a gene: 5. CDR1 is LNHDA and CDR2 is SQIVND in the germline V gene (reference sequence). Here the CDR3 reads CASSSDRQYGYTF. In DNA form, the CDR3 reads TGTGCCAGTAGTTCGGACAGGCAGTATGGCTACACCTTC.

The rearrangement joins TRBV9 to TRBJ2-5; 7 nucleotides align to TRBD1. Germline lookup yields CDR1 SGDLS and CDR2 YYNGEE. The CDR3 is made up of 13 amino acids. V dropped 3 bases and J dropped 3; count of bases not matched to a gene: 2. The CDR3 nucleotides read TGTGCCAGCAGCGGTGGGACAGAAGAGACCCAGTACTTC. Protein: CASSGGTEETQYF.

CDR3 in DNA: TGTGCCAGCAGTTACGAACAGATCTATGGCTACACCTTC. This gives the protein CASSYEQIYGYTF. V gene TRBV6-6 combines with J gene TRBJ1-2; D is undetermined. This CDR3 has 13 amino acids. Trimming removed 2 bases at V and 4 bases at J, with 8 bases between. In germline, CDR1 is MNHNY, CDR2 SVGAGI (reference sequence).

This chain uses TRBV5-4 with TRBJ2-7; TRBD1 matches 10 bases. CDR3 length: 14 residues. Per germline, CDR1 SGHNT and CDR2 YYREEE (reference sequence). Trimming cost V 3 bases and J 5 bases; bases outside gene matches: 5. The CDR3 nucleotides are TGTGCCAGCAGCTCCCCGACAGGGGGCCACGAGCAGTACTTC. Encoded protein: CASSSPTGGHEQYF.

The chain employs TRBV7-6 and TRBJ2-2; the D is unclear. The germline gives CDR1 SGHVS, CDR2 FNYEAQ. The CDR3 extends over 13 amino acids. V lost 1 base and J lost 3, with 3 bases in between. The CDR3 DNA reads TGTGCCAGCAGCTTAGACTACACCGGGGAGCTGTTTTTT. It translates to CASSLDYTGELFF.

The CDR3 sequence is CAWSVDGIYTGELFF. The CDR3, as DNA: TGTGCCTGGAGTGTAGACGGGATATACACCGGGGAGCTGTTTTTT. The genes are TRBV30 and TRBJ2-2; D possibly corresponds to TRBD2 (5 bases). V was clipped by 0 bases and J by 3 bases, with 11 bases between them. Germline V CDR1 and CDR2: GTSNPN, SVGIG (reference sequence). There are 15 residues in the CDR3.

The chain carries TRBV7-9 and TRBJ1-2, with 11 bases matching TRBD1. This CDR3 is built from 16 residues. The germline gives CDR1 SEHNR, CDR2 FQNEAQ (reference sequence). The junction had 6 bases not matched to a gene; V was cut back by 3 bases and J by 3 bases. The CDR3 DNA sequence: TGTGCCAGCAGCTTTGGGGACAGGGGGACCGACTATGGCTACACCTTC. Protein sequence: CASSFGDRGTDYGYTF.

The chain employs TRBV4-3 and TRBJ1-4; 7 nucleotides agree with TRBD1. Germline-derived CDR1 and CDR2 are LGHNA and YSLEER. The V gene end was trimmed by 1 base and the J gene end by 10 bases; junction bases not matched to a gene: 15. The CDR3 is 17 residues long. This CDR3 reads CASSQGAGGLPVGKLFF. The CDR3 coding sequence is TGCGCCAGCAGCCAAGGGGCAGGGGGGCTCCCCGTGGGAAAACTGTTTTTT.

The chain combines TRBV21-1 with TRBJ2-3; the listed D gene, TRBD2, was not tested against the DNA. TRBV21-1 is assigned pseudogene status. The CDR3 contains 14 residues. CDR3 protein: CAVTRFEITDTQYF. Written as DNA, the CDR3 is TGTGCCGTTACGCGTTTTGAAATTACAGATACGCAGTATTTT.

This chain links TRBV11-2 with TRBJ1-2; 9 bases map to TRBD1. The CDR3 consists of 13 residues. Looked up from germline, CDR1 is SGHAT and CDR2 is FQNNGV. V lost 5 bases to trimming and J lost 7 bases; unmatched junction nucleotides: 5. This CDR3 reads CASSEDRGGGYTF. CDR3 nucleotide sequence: TGTGCCAGCAGCGAGGACAGGGGTGGTGGCTACACCTTC.

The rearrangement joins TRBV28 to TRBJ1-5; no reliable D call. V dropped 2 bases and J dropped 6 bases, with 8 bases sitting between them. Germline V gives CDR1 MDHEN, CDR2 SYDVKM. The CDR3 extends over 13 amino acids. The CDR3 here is CASSLPGSQPQHF. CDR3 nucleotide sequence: TGTGCCAGCAGTTTACCTGGGAGTCAGCCCCAGCATTTT.

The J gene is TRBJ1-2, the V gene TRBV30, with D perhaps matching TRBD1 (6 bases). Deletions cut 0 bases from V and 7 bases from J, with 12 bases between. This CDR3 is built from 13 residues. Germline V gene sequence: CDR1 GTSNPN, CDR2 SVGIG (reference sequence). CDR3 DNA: TGTGCCTGGAGTGTAGGGGGTTTAGGTGGCTACACCTTC. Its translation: CAWSVGGLGGYTF.

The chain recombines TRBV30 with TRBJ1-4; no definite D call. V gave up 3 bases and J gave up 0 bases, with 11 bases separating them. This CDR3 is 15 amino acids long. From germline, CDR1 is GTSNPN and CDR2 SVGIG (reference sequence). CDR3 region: CAWSRTPTTNEKLFF. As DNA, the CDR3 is TGTGCCTGGAGCCGAACACCGACAACTAATGAAAAACTGTTTTTT.

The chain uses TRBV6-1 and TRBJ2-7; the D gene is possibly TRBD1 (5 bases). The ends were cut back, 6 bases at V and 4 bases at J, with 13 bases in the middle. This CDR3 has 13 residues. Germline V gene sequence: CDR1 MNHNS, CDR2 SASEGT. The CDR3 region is CASSRQSLYEQYF. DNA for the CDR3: TGTGCCAGCAGCCGACAGTCCCTTTACGAGCAGTACTTC.

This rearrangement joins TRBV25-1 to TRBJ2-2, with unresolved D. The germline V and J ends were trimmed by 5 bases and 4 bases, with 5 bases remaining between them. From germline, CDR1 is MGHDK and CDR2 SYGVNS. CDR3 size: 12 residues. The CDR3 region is CASSSFTGELFF. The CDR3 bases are TGTGCCAGCAGTTCCTTCACCGGGGAGCTGTTTTTT.

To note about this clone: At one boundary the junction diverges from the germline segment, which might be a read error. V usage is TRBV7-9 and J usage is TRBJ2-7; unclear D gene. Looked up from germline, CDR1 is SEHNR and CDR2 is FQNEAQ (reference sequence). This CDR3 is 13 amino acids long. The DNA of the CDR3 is TGTGCCAGCAGCTTACCTGTCTCCGACGAGCAGTACTTC. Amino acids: CASSLPVSDEQYF.

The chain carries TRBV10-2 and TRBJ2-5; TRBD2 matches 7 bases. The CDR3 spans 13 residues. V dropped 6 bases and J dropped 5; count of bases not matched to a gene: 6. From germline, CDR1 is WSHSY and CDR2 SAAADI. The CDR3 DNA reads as TGCGCCAGCAGAGGACTAGAATCGGAGACCCAGTACTTC. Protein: CASRGLESETQYF.

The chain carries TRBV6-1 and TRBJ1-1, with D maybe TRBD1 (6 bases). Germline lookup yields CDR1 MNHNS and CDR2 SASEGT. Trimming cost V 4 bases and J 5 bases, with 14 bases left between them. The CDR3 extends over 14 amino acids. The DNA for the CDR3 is TGTGCCAGCAGTGGAGGGGGGGGCTGGACTGAAGCTTTCTTT. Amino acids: CASSGGGGWTEAFF.

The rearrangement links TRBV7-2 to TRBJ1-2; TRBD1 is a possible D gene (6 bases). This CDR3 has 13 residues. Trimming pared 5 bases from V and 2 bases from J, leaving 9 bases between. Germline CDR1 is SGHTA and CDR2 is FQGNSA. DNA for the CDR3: TGTGCCAGCAGCAGACAGGCGAACTATGGCTACACCTTC. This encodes CASSRQANYGYTF.